This T cell receptor beta chain was profiled in a study of beta chain features in type 1 diabetes. Expressed TCRB transcripts were sequenced because the isolated RNA had all been reverse transcribed beforehand. Assay used: immunoSEQ multiplex PCR; TCRdb lists only in-frame clones, some missing. The sample carries about 150,000 clones, less than 9.5% recorded once. The V gene's germline CDR1 is SEHNR and CDR2 FQNEAQ (reference sequence). After removal of 6 bases from V and 1 base from J, the junction contained 6 bases not matched to a gene. The CDR3 has 15 amino acids. V gene TRBV7-9 combines with J gene TRBJ1-1, with 9 bases fitting TRBD1. Sequencing input: central memory CD4+ T cells from blood. The sequence came from a woman aged 18 to 35 in good health. In DNA form, the CDR3 reads TGTGCCAGCAGACCAGACAGGGGGGAGAACACTGAAGCTTTCTTT. Translating it yields CASRPDRGENTEAFF.